These 2 T cell receptor beta chains were all obtained from the same sample, sequenced in a study of CD8 T cells in Susac syndrome. A quantity of 0.5 to 1 ug RNA underwent reverse transcription using random hexamers. TCRdb re-called the immunoSEQ multiplex PCR reads through MiXCR, storing one row per CDR3 protein. The profile covers 150,000 to 160,000 distinct CDR3 sequences, with roughly 96% appearing a single time and about 0.15% taken by the ten largest. The source material was CD8+ T cells from PBMCs. The receptors derive from a human donor with multiple sclerosis.

The gene calls are TRBV29-1 and TRBJ1-2, with a possible D match to TRBD1 (5 bases). The germline V gene encodes CDR1 SQVTM and CDR2 ANQGSEA. CDR3 size: 15 residues. The V end was cut by 3 bases, the J end by 0 bases, with 14 bases between. CDR3 in amino acids: CSVDRGDHANYGYTF. In nucleotides, the CDR3 is TGCAGCGTTGATCGAGGGGATCACGCTAACTATGGCTACACCTTC. Variable domain in full (rest from reference TRBV29-1 and TRBJ1-2): SAVISQKPSRDICQRGTSLTIQCQVDSQVTMMFWYRQQPGQSLTLIATANQGSEATYESGFVIDKFPISRPNLTFSTLTVSNMSPEDSSIYLCSVDRGDHANYGYTFGSGTRLTVV.

The chain recombines TRBV30 with TRBJ2-5, with D perhaps TRBD2 (6 bases). The ends were cut back, 7 bases at V and 2 bases at J, with 20 bases in the middle. Germline assignment: CDR1 GTSNPN and CDR2 SVGIG (reference sequence). This CDR3 comprises 15 residues. For the CDR3, the DNA is TGTGCCTCCCGGTGGGGAGGCGGCCAGCAAGAGACCCAGTACTTC. This gives the protein CASRWGGGQQETQYF.